A single sample gave rise to the 8 T cell receptor beta chains below, sequenced in a study of CD8 T cells in cerebrospinal fluid in Alzheimer's disease (dated by TCRdb to between 2020 and 2021). The library was generated by 10x single-cell sequencing. Instrument used: NextSeq 550. Each CDR3 protein sequence appears as one entry after TCRdb reprocessed the reads, and no DNA is included. The record for this sample contains about 850 distinct CDR3 sequences. The ten top clones hold over 9% of the sample. The source material was cerebrospinal fluid. These receptors all stem from a human donor with Parkinson's disease.

This clonotype registers medium-sized by frequency. The J gene is TRBJ2-1, the V gene TRBV12-3 or TRBV12-4; TCRdb's D call of TRBD1 is untestable without DNA. The CDR3 loop spans 12 amino acids. CDR3 protein: CASSPLNNEQFF.

The chain carries TRBV7-2 and TRBJ2-7; TCRdb's assignment of TRBD1 cannot be checked, as there is no DNA. Germline V CDR1 and CDR2: SGHTA, FQGNSA. The CDR3 has 15 amino acids. CDR3 residues: CASSKSGTETYEQYF. The full variable domain, its missing parts supplied by reference TRBV7-2 and TRBJ2-7, is GAGVSQSPSNKVTEKGKDVELRCDPISGHTALYWYRQSLGQGLEFLIYFQGNSAPDKSGLPSDRFSAERTGGSVSTLTIQRTQQEDSAVYLCASSKSGTETYEQYFGPGTRLTVT.

This clonotype registers large by frequency. The chain recombines TRBV29-1 with TRBJ2-1; there is no DNA to check the TCRdb D call of TRBD2. The CDR3 contains 16 residues. Germline CDR1 is SQVTM and CDR2 is ANQGSEA. The CDR3 loop is CSVEDIAAGGPRGQFF.

This clonotype is medium-sized (0.01 to 0.1%) by frequency. The CDR3 region is CASLGSVTINSPLHF. The chain links TRBV6-1 to TRBJ1-6. The CDR3 contains 15 residues. Germline-derived CDR1 and CDR2 are MNHNS and SASEGT.

This clonotype is deemed medium-sized by its frequency. The V gene is TRBV20-1, the J gene TRBJ1-1; as DNA is missing, the TRBD1 call by TCRdb cannot be tested. This CDR3 contains 16 residues. Germline V gene lookup returns CDR1 DFQATT and CDR2 SNEGSKA (reference sequence). The CDR3: CSARDMRQLMNTEAFF.

This chain connects TRBV5-5 to TRBJ2-1; TCRdb picks TRBD2, but there is no DNA to check that call. CDR3 size: 15 residues. Germline assignment: CDR1 SGHKS and CDR2 YYEKEE (reference sequence). This CDR3 reads CASSSLAGGSNEQFF.

Considering frequency, this clonotype is large (0.1 to 1%). The chain recombines TRBV3-1 with TRBJ2-7; the D call of TRBD1 rests on TCRdb alone, since no DNA is present to check it. This CDR3 has 12 amino acids. Per the germline V gene, CDR1 is LGHDT and CDR2 is YNNKEL (reference sequence). The chain's CDR3 is CASSRTDYEQYF.

By frequency, this clonotype is medium-sized (0.01 to 0.1%). The chain couples TRBV20-1 to TRBJ1-5; TCRdb reports TRBD1, a call that lacks DNA to check it against. This CDR3 spans 15 amino acids. Germline-derived CDR1 and CDR2 are DFQATT and SNEGSKA (reference sequence). The CDR3 sequence is CSASSGTGTNQPQHF.